Listed below are T cell receptor beta chains from one sample, sequenced in a study of T cells in Graves' hyperthyroidism and ophthalmopathy. From the multiplex PCR reads, TCRdb called clonotypes with MiXCR, one entry per CDR3 protein. Here the sample spans more than 650,000 distinct CDR3 sequences, 14% being singletons. The sample taken for sequencing was blood. These receptors all stem from a woman under 30 with Graves' hyperthyroidism. CDR3s include the opening cysteine and the closing phenylalanine or tryptophan. The order of the fields is clone size, J gene, D gene, V gene, CDR3 DNA, CDR3 protein. D genes are given only for firm matches. Clone sizes are given selectively: once, few, many, or a class where the clone is expanded.

clone size: few
J gene: TRBJ2-1
D gene: -
V gene: TRBV9
CDR3 DNA: TGTGCCAGCAGCGCCCAGGACACGGCCGGTTTTAATGAGCAGTTCTTC
CDR3 protein: CASSAQDTAGFNEQFF

clone size: many
J gene: TRBJ2-1
D gene: TRBD2
V gene: TRBV11-2
CDR3 DNA: TGTGCCAGCAGCCGTGGACTAGCGGGAGTTCTCTACAATGAGCAGTTCTTC
CDR3 protein: CASSRGLAGVLYNEQFF

clone size: many
J gene: TRBJ1-3
D gene: -
V gene: TRBV9
CDR3 DNA: TGTGCCAGCAGCGCAGAGAGCAGGGAGAGAGGAAACACCATATATTTT
CDR3 protein: CASSAESRERGNTIYF

clone size: many
J gene: TRBJ1-2
D gene: TRBD1
V gene: TRBV6-5
CDR3 DNA: TGTGCCAGCAGTTACAACACAGGGGGCTCTAACTATGGCTACACCTTC
CDR3 protein: CASSYNTGGSNYGYTF

clone size: -
J gene: TRBJ2-2
D gene: TRBD1
V gene: TRBV29-1
CDR3 DNA: TGCAGCGTTCGTTTGCGGGACAGGGGGAACACCGGGGAGCTGTTTTTT
CDR3 protein: CSVRLRDRGNTGELFF

clone size: once
J gene: TRBJ2-1
D gene: -
V gene: TRBV5-1
CDR3 DNA: TGCGCCAGCAGTTTTGTACAGGGTCGGAATGAGCAGTTCTTC
CDR3 protein: CASSFVQGRNEQFF

clone size: -
J gene: TRBJ1-6
D gene: -
V gene: TRBV12-3/TRBV12-4
CDR3 DNA: TGTGCCAGCAGTCGGGACCATAATTCACCCCTCCACTTT
CDR3 protein: CASSRDHNSPLHF

clone size: -
J gene: TRBJ1-6
D gene: -
V gene: TRBV7-3
CDR3 DNA: TGTGCCAGCAGCTTATGGGCCAATTCACCCCTCCACTTT
CDR3 protein: CASSLWANSPLHF

clone size: many
J gene: TRBJ2-7
D gene: -
V gene: TRBV6-6
CDR3 DNA: TGTGCCAGCAGTTACTTACGCGGGACACAGTCCTACGAGCAGTACTTC
CDR3 protein: CASSYLRGTQSYEQYF

clone size: many
J gene: TRBJ1-5
D gene: -
V gene: TRBV28
CDR3 DNA: TGTGCCAGCAGCTTCTGGGCGAATCAGCCCCAGCATTTT
CDR3 protein: CASSFWANQPQHF

clone size: many
J gene: TRBJ1-5
D gene: TRBD1
V gene: TRBV6-1
CDR3 DNA: TGTGCCAGCAGTCAGGGACAGGGTACGGATCAGCCCCAGCATTTT
CDR3 protein: CASSQGQGTDQPQHF

clone size: -
J gene: TRBJ2-1
D gene: -
V gene: TRBV30
CDR3 DNA: TGTGCCTGGAGTGTAGGGGGACGGGAGCAGTTCTTC
CDR3 protein: CAWSVGGREQFF

clone size: many
J gene: TRBJ2-7
D gene: -
V gene: TRBV29-1
CDR3 DNA: TGCAGCGTTCGTACTCGTTACGAGCAGTACTTC
CDR3 protein: CSVRTRYEQYF

clone size: few
J gene: TRBJ1-1
D gene: -
V gene: TRBV18
CDR3 DNA: TGTGCCAGCTCACCCGCTGGTGGCGGGGCGTCCACTGAAGCTTTCTTT
CDR3 protein: CASSPAGGGASTEAFF

clone size: many
J gene: TRBJ2-7
D gene: -
V gene: TRBV30
CDR3 DNA: TGTGCCTGGAGTGGAGCCGGGAAAGGGTACGAGCAGTACTTC
CDR3 protein: CAWSGAGKGYEQYF